Here is one T cell receptor beta chain with its context. The antigen remains undetermined. This entry belongs to a study of T cell responses to AZD1222 COVID-19 vaccine. General study points: Most donors were white British and more were female, and clonal diversity was possibly underestimated. Per reports, nearly half of all spike-specific TCRs target regions that are unmutated in variants. There were vaccine-associated CD4 TCRs across spike, dominant at 160-218 and 743-854.

Profiling relied on immunoSEQ multiplex PCR, and the TCRdb table lists in-frame clones only, not all of them. The sample records more than 95,000 clones, over 80% being singletons. This CDR3 spans 14 amino acids. V was clipped by 2 bases and J by 4 bases, with 12 bases between them. Looked up from germline, CDR1 is ENHRY and CDR2 is SYGVKD. The receptor was isolated from an adult in good health. The V gene is TRBV10-3, the J gene TRBJ2-7; D is ambiguous. Sample: peripheral blood, taken on day 0 of AZD1222 vaccination. For the CDR3, the DNA is TGTGCCATCAGTGAGCTGAGCAGGTTTTACGAGCAGTACTTC. Residues: CAISELSRFYEQYF.